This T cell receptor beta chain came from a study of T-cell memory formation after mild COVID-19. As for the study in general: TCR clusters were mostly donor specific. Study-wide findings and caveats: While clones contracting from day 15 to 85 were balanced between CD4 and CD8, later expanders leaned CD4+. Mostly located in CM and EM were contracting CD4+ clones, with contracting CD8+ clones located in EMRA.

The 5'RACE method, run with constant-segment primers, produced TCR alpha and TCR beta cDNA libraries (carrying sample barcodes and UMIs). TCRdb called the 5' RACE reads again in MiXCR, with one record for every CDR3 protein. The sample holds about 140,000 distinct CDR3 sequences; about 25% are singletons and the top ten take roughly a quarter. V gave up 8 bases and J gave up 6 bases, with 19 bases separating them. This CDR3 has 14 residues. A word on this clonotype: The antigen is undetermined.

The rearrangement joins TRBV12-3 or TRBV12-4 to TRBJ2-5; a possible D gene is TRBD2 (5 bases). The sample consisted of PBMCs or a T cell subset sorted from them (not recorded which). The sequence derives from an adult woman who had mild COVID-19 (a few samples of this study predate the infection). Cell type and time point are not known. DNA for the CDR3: TGTGCCAGCGGCCGCTCATCGGGGAGAAAGACCCAGTACTTC. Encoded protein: CASGRSSGRKTQYF.